These T cell receptor beta chains were read from a single sample in a study of T-cell memory formation after mild COVID-19. In TCRdb, the 5' RACE reads were re-called with MiXCR into one record per CDR3 protein. Of hundreds of thousands of distinct CDR3 sequences listed, less than 25% are singletons. The sequencing input was PBMCs or a T cell subset sorted from them (not recorded which). Source of these receptors: an adult woman who had mild COVID-19 (a few samples of this study predate the infection). Cell type and time point are not known. CDR3s include the opening cysteine and the closing phenylalanine or tryptophan. D genes are given only for firm matches. Clone size is shown for a subset of rows, as once, few, many or a class of expanded clone.

>TRBV28|.|TRBJ1-2|15|.
CASSFIAGFVNGYTF
TGTGCCAGCAGTTTCATTGCAGGGTTTGTTAATGGCTACACCTTC
>TRBV12-3/TRBV12-4|.|TRBJ2-3|18|.
CASSLAYLVRGSTDTQYF
TGTGCCAGCAGTTTAGCGTATCTAGTCAGGGGATCCACAGATACGCAGTATTTT
>TRBV7-2|few|TRBJ2-1|15|.
CASSTAGSGSRGQFF
TGTGCCAGCAGCACCGCGGGAAGCGGTTCCAGGGGGCAGTTCTTC
>TRBV7-3|.|TRBJ2-5|16|TRBD2
CASSLSVAGTQETQYF
TGTGCCAGCAGCTTATCCGTAGCGGGGACTCAAGAGACCCAGTACTTC
>TRBV19|few|TRBJ2-7|12|.
CASSRRTGGKYF
TGTGCCAGTAGCCGGCGAACAGGCGGAAAGTACTTC
>TRBV18|few|TRBJ1-4|16|.
CASSPQDYRVGEKLFF
TGTGCCAGCTCACCACAAGATTACAGGGTCGGCGAAAAACTGTTTTTT
>TRBV20-1|.|TRBJ2-3|15|TRBD1
CSAVRTGFSTDTQYF
TGCAGTGCCGTAAGGACAGGGTTTAGCACAGATACGCAGTATTTT
>TRBV7-6|.|TRBJ2-5|17|.
CASSPIRGRTAKETQYF
TGTGCCAGCAGCCCTATTAGGGGTCGGACTGCTAAAGAGACCCAGTACTTC
>TRBV5-1|.|TRBJ1-1|13|.
CASSTQSGAEAFF
TGCGCCAGCAGTACACAGAGCGGCGCTGAAGCTTTCTTT
>TRBV18|few|TRBJ1-1|14|.
CASSPSPSNTEAFF
TGTGCCAGCTCACCTTCCCCTTCGAACACTGAAGCTTTCTTT
>TRBV7-2|.|TRBJ2-7|14|.
CASSQRTVPYEQYF
TGTGCCAGCAGCCAACGGACTGTCCCCTACGAGCAGTACTTC